These 3 T cell receptor beta chains came from one sample sequenced in a study of regulatory T cells in long-lasting Graves disease. TCR beta libraries were built with iRepertoire HTBI primers and Arm-PCR of CDR3 regions. TCRdb re-analysed the multiplex PCR reads in MiXCR, keeping a single row per CDR3 protein. Of approximately 400,000 distinct CDR3 sequences in the sample, roughly 15% are singletons; the top ten hold about 20%. Specified time point: newly diagnosed GD, antithyroid drugs for less than 3 months. RNA isolated from PBMCs was used to make the TCR library. The sequences come from peripheral blood mononuclear cells (PBMCs), collected at new diagnosis, from a patient treated with antithyroid drugs. These receptors were taken from a female donor with Graves disease.

At least ten counts were recorded for this clonotype. Mismatch with germline at one junction end may stem from a read error. The chain recombines TRBV6-1 with TRBJ1-1; D unclear. Germline lookup yields CDR1 MNHNS and CDR2 SASEGT. The length of the CDR3 is 12 residues. CDR3 residues: CASSRGWHAYIF. For the CDR3, the DNA is TGTGCCAGCAGCCGAGGGTGGCACGCGTACATATTT.

This clonotype was detected many times. V and J are TRBV29-1 and TRBJ2-1; D gene unclear. This CDR3 is 12 amino acids long. Germline CDR1 SQVTM, CDR2 ANQGSEA. V was shortened by 7 bases and J by 7 bases, with 14 bases between the two germline ends. The CDR3 DNA is TGCAGCGATACAAGGCCCAGGAATGAGCAGTTCTTC. It yields the protein CSDTRPRNEQFF.

There are many counts of this clonotype. The chain links TRBV19 to TRBJ2-1; 8 bases map to TRBD2. Germline loops: CDR1 LNHDA, CDR2 SQIVND (reference sequence). V dropped 3 bases and J dropped 2; count of bases not matched to a gene: 9. This CDR3 is 17 amino acids long. The CDR3 DNA reads TGTGCCAGTAGTATGGGCGGGAGCGGGGGTACCTACAATGAGCAGTTCTTC. This codes for CASSMGGSGGTYNEQFF. The whole variable domain, filled in from reference TRBV19 and TRBJ2-1, reads DGGITQSPKYLFRKEGQNVTLSCEQNLNHDAMYWYRQDPGQGLRLIYYSQIVNDFQKGDIAEGYSVSREKKESFPLTVTSAQKNPTAFYLCASSMGGSGGTYNEQFFGPGTRLTVL.